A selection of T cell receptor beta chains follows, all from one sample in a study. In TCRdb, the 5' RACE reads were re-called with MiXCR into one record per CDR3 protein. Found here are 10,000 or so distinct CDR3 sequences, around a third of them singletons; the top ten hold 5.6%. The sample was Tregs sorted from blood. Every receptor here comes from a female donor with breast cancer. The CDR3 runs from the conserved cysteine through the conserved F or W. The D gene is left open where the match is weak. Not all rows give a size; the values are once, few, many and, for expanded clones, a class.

CDR3aa: CASSSYSGLAKNIQYF
CDR3nt: TGTGCCAGCAGCTCCTACAGTGGCTTAGCCAAAAACATTCAGTACTTC
d_gene: .
abundance: .
j_gene: TRBJ2-4
v_gene: TRBV16

CDR3aa: CAWSEDPDRGQYF
CDR3nt: TGTGCCTGGAGTGAGGATCCTGACAGGGGACAGTACTTC
d_gene: TRBD1
abundance: few
j_gene: TRBJ2-7
v_gene: TRBV30

CDR3aa: CSAKDQRRTDTQYF
CDR3nt: TGCAGTGCTAAGGACCAGAGAAGGACAGATACGCAGTATTTT
d_gene: .
abundance: few
j_gene: TRBJ2-3
v_gene: TRBV20-1

CDR3aa: CASSWTLQETQYF
CDR3nt: TGTGCCAGCAGTTGGACATTACAAGAGACCCAGTACTTC
d_gene: .
abundance: medium-sized
j_gene: TRBJ2-5
v_gene: TRBV6-2/TRBV6-3

CDR3aa: CSARDPTHQPQYF
CDR3nt: TGCAGTGCTAGAGATCCGACTCATCAGCCCCAGTATTTT
d_gene: .
abundance: .
j_gene: TRBJ2-3
v_gene: TRBV20-1

CDR3aa: CASSQVTSYGYTF
CDR3nt: TGTGCCAGCAGCCAAGTAACATCGTATGGCTACACCTTC
d_gene: .
abundance: few
j_gene: TRBJ1-2
v_gene: TRBV14

CDR3aa: CASRNQGSRTNEQFF
CDR3nt: TGTGCCAGCAGGAACCAAGGGTCTAGAACCAATGAGCAGTTCTTC
d_gene: .
abundance: few
j_gene: TRBJ2-1
v_gene: TRBV5-6

CDR3aa: CSGTSAQQFF
CDR3nt: TGCAGTGGGACCTCTGCTCAGCAGTTCTTC
d_gene: .
abundance: .
j_gene: TRBJ2-1
v_gene: TRBV20-1

CDR3aa: CSARGQVYTGELFF
CDR3nt: TGCAGTGCTAGGGGACAGGTTTACACCGGGGAGCTGTTTTTT
d_gene: TRBD1
abundance: .
j_gene: TRBJ2-2
v_gene: TRBV20-1

CDR3aa: CASSLAVSTDTQYF
CDR3nt: TGCGCCAGCAGCTTGGCCGTTAGCACAGATACGCAGTATTTT
d_gene: .
abundance: few
j_gene: TRBJ2-3
v_gene: TRBV5-1

CDR3aa: CASSELEEAETQYF
CDR3nt: TGTGCCAGCAGTGAATTGGAGGAAGCGGAGACCCAGTACTTC
d_gene: .
abundance: .
j_gene: TRBJ2-5
v_gene: TRBV25-1

CDR3aa: CASTSGDQPQHF
CDR3nt: TGTGCCTCTACATCGGGGGATCAGCCCCAGCATTTT
d_gene: .
abundance: few
j_gene: TRBJ1-5
v_gene: TRBV15

CDR3aa: CASSAVVSGSNTGELFF
CDR3nt: TGTGCCAGCAGCGCCGTCGTGAGCGGATCGAACACCGGGGAGCTGTTTTTT
d_gene: .
abundance: .
j_gene: TRBJ2-2
v_gene: TRBV7-3

CDR3aa: CASSFEFEQYF
CDR3nt: TGTGCCAGCAGCTTCGAGTTCGAGCAGTACTTC
d_gene: .
abundance: few
j_gene: TRBJ2-7
v_gene: TRBV7-2

CDR3aa: CAISESPGLANNNEQFF
CDR3nt: TGTGCCATCAGTGAGTCCCCGGGACTAGCGAACAACAATGAGCAGTTCTTC
d_gene: TRBD2
abundance: .
j_gene: TRBJ2-1
v_gene: TRBV10-3

CDR3aa: CASSLDNPRDTQYF
CDR3nt: TGCGCCAGCAGCCTTGATAACCCCAGAGATACGCAGTATTTT
d_gene: .
abundance: .
j_gene: TRBJ2-3
v_gene: TRBV5-1

CDR3aa: CASSEALQGAYQPQHF
CDR3nt: TGTGCCAGCAGTGAAGCGCTACAGGGTGCATATCAGCCCCAGCATTTT
d_gene: .
abundance: .
j_gene: TRBJ1-5
v_gene: TRBV6-1

CDR3aa: CASKGQNLRLAF
CDR3nt: TGCGCCAGCAAGGGACAGAATTTACGGTTAGCGTTT
d_gene: TRBD1
abundance: medium-sized
j_gene: TRBJ1-4
v_gene: TRBV4-1

CDR3aa: CASSSFDRAGDGYTF
CDR3nt: TGTGCCAGCAGCTCCTTCGACAGGGCCGGAGATGGCTACACCTTC
d_gene: TRBD1
abundance: .
j_gene: TRBJ1-2
v_gene: TRBV7-9

CDR3aa: CAWTRDSKNIQYF
CDR3nt: TGTGCCTGGACAAGGGACAGCAAAAACATTCAGTACTTC
d_gene: TRBD1
abundance: medium-sized
j_gene: TRBJ2-4
v_gene: TRBV30

CDR3aa: CASSRGQKNTEAFF
CDR3nt: TGCGCCAGCAGCAGGGGACAGAAAAACACTGAAGCTTTCTTT
d_gene: TRBD1
abundance: .
j_gene: TRBJ1-1
v_gene: TRBV5-1

CDR3aa: CASSQESWETSYEQYF
CDR3nt: TGTGCCAGCAGCCAAGAGTCGTGGGAGACCTCCTACGAGCAGTACTTC
d_gene: .
abundance: .
j_gene: TRBJ2-7
v_gene: TRBV4-2

CDR3aa: CASSLDSLLGSTEAFF
CDR3nt: TGTGCCAGCAGCTTAGATTCTTTGCTAGGGAGCACTGAAGCTTTCTTT
d_gene: .
abundance: .
j_gene: TRBJ1-1
v_gene: TRBV7-2

CDR3aa: CASSLTGDTQYF
CDR3nt: TGTGCCAGCAGCTTGACGGGTGATACGCAGTATTTT
d_gene: .
abundance: few
j_gene: TRBJ2-3
v_gene: TRBV7-2

CDR3aa: CSATRLAAYNEQFF
CDR3nt: TGCAGTGCCACGCGACTAGCGGCCTACAATGAGCAGTTCTTC
d_gene: TRBD2
abundance: medium-sized
j_gene: TRBJ2-1
v_gene: TRBV20-1

CDR3aa: CDSSQSNTGELFF
CDR3nt: TGTGACAGCAGCCAGTCGAACACCGGGGAGCTGTTTTTT
d_gene: .
abundance: .
j_gene: TRBJ2-2
v_gene: TRBV5-4

CDR3aa: CASSEWAGDIQYF
CDR3nt: TGTGCCAGCAGTGAATGGGCAGGGGACATTCAGTACTTC
d_gene: .
abundance: medium-sized
j_gene: TRBJ2-4
v_gene: TRBV2

CDR3aa: CASSPQNTQYF
CDR3nt: TGTGCCAGCAGTCCTCAAAATACGCAGTATTTT
d_gene: .
abundance: medium-sized
j_gene: TRBJ2-3
v_gene: TRBV12-3/TRBV12-4

CDR3aa: CASSLAADGFAEAFF
CDR3nt: TGTGCCAGCAGCCTAGCCGCCGATGGTTTCGCTGAAGCTTTCTTT
d_gene: .
abundance: .
j_gene: TRBJ1-1
v_gene: TRBV7-2

CDR3aa: CSAKYRGRTDTQYF
CDR3nt: TGCAGTGCTAAGTACAGGGGGCGGACAGATACGCAGTATTTT
d_gene: TRBD1
abundance: few
j_gene: TRBJ2-3
v_gene: TRBV20-1

CDR3aa: CASSGLAAGTDTQYF
CDR3nt: TGTGCCAGCAGCGGACTAGCGGCTGGCACAGATACGCAGTATTTT
d_gene: TRBD2
abundance: few
j_gene: TRBJ2-3
v_gene: TRBV5-4

CDR3aa: CASSVDGGAMNAEAFF
CDR3nt: TGTGCCAGCAGCGTCGACGGAGGCGCCATGAACGCTGAAGCTTTCTTT
d_gene: .
abundance: .
j_gene: TRBJ1-1
v_gene: TRBV7-2

CDR3aa: CASSQAASGQPQHF
CDR3nt: TGCGCCAGCAGCCAAGCAGCCAGCGGTCAGCCCCAGCATTTT
d_gene: .
abundance: few
j_gene: TRBJ1-5
v_gene: TRBV4-1

CDR3aa: CASSYLFYNSPLHF
CDR3nt: TGCGCCAGCAGCTATCTATTTTATAATTCACCCCTCCACTTT
d_gene: .
abundance: .
j_gene: TRBJ1-6
v_gene: TRBV5-1

CDR3aa: CASSQERRAGEVDTQYF
CDR3nt: TGCGCCAGCAGCCAAGAACGGCGAGCGGGAGAAGTGGATACGCAGTATTTT
d_gene: TRBD2
abundance: few
j_gene: TRBJ2-3
v_gene: TRBV4-1

CDR3aa: CSARPPGPRGEQYF
CDR3nt: TGCAGTGCTCGTCCTCCGGGCCCCCGGGGGGAGCAGTACTTC
d_gene: .
abundance: few
j_gene: TRBJ2-7
v_gene: TRBV20-1

CDR3aa: CASSLVGGSYGYTF
CDR3nt: TGTGCCAGCAGCTTAGTTGGGGGCAGCTATGGCTACACCTTC
d_gene: .
abundance: medium-sized
j_gene: TRBJ1-2
v_gene: TRBV7-2

CDR3aa: CASSYPPWGESEQFF
CDR3nt: TGTGCCAGCAGTTATCCTCCATGGGGAGAGAGTGAGCAGTTCTTC
d_gene: .
abundance: .
j_gene: TRBJ2-1
v_gene: TRBV6-9

CDR3aa: CASSQTSAGSTGELFF
CDR3nt: TGTGCCAGCAGCCAAACTTCGGCTGGGTCGACCGGGGAGCTGTTTTTT
d_gene: .
abundance: few
j_gene: TRBJ2-2
v_gene: TRBV4-2

CDR3aa: CASSLAGGPRDTQYF
CDR3nt: TGTGCCAGCAGTTTAGCGGGAGGGCCAAGGGATACGCAGTATTTT
d_gene: TRBD2
abundance: .
j_gene: TRBJ2-3
v_gene: TRBV28

CDR3aa: CASSYRDTYEQYF
CDR3nt: TGTGCCAGCAGTTACCGGGACACCTACGAGCAGTACTTC
d_gene: .
abundance: medium-sized
j_gene: TRBJ2-7
v_gene: TRBV6-2/TRBV6-3

CDR3aa: CSAPWVGAYYGYTF
CDR3nt: TGCAGTGCCCCGTGGGTGGGGGCGTACTATGGCTACACCTTC
d_gene: .
abundance: .
j_gene: TRBJ1-2
v_gene: TRBV20-1

CDR3aa: CASSLQPNGEQYF
CDR3nt: TGTGCCAGCAGCTTGCAGCCTAACGGCGAGCAGTACTTC
d_gene: .
abundance: .
j_gene: TRBJ2-7
v_gene: TRBV7-8

CDR3aa: CASSYPRFSGVYEQYF
CDR3nt: TGTGCCAGCAGTTATCCCCGTTTTTCGGGGGTCTACGAGCAGTACTTC
d_gene: .
abundance: .
j_gene: TRBJ2-7
v_gene: TRBV6-2/TRBV6-3

CDR3aa: CSVEEVDRANYGYTF
CDR3nt: TGCAGCGTTGAAGAGGTGGACAGGGCTAACTATGGCTACACCTTC
d_gene: TRBD1
abundance: medium-sized
j_gene: TRBJ1-2
v_gene: TRBV29-1

CDR3aa: CSATNQGFGEAFF
CDR3nt: TGCAGTGCTACCAACCAGGGGTTTGGTGAAGCTTTCTTT
d_gene: .
abundance: few
j_gene: TRBJ1-1
v_gene: TRBV20-1

CDR3aa: CATSPATGRRETQYF
CDR3nt: TGTGCCACCAGCCCTGCGACGGGGCGCAGGGAGACCCAGTACTTC
d_gene: .
abundance: few
j_gene: TRBJ2-5
v_gene: TRBV15

CDR3aa: CASRNRHYGYTF
CDR3nt: TGTGCCAGCCGGAACAGGCACTATGGCTACACCTTC
d_gene: .
abundance: few
j_gene: TRBJ1-2
v_gene: TRBV6-2/TRBV6-3

CDR3aa: CSATSREISTDTQYF
CDR3nt: TGCAGTGCCACCTCCCGGGAGATTAGCACAGATACGCAGTATTTT
d_gene: .
abundance: medium-sized
j_gene: TRBJ2-3
v_gene: TRBV20-1

CDR3aa: CSAGGWVGNTEAFF
CDR3nt: TGCAGTGCTGGGGGGTGGGTGGGCAACACTGAAGCTTTCTTT
d_gene: .
abundance: few
j_gene: TRBJ1-1
v_gene: TRBV20-1

CDR3aa: CAISMDSPGQPQHF
CDR3nt: TGTGCCATCAGTATGGACAGCCCGGGACAGCCCCAGCATTTT
d_gene: .
abundance: .
j_gene: TRBJ1-5
v_gene: TRBV10-3

CDR3aa: CASSATGGEQYF
CDR3nt: TGTGCCAGCAGCGCCACAGGGGGAGAGCAGTACTTC
d_gene: TRBD1
abundance: .
j_gene: TRBJ2-7
v_gene: TRBV2

CDR3aa: CASSFDRNNEQFF
CDR3nt: TGTGCCAGCAGCTTTGACAGAAACAATGAGCAGTTCTTC
d_gene: .
abundance: .
j_gene: TRBJ2-1
v_gene: TRBV5-6